These 17 T cell receptor beta chains originate from one sample sequenced in a study of T cells in Graves' hyperthyroidism and ophthalmopathy. Amplified TCR beta CDR3 regions came from RNA transcripts. When the TCR CDR3 underwent first-round RT-PCR, the HTBI primer set was used. TCRdb recomputed calls from the multiplex PCR reads with MiXCR, one row per CDR3 protein. In the table there are 400,000 to 450,000 distinct CDR3 sequences, roughly 15% of which are singletons. Sequenced sample: blood. The receptors originated from a man aged 18 to 29 with Graves' ophthalmopathy.

The gene calls are TRBV15 and TRBJ2-1; no clear D. The CDR3 consists of 15 residues. Trimming took off 1 base at V and 0 bases at J, with 7 bases between the two ends. CDR1 is LNHNV and CDR2 is YYDKDF in the germline V gene (reference sequence). CDR3 sequence: CATSRGKISYNEQFF. In DNA, the CDR3 is TGTGCCACCAGCAGAGGAAAAATCTCCTACAATGAGCAGTTCTTC.

The sample holds many counts of this clonotype. The chain carries TRBV7-2 and TRBJ2-5; TRBD2 matches 8 bases. Germline trimming cut 4 bases from V and 4 bases from J; bases unmatched to any gene: 8. The CDR3 sequence is 15 residues long. The V gene's germline CDR1 is SGHTA and CDR2 FQGNSA. The CDR3 sequence: CASSYQSGGVETQYF. Written as DNA, the CDR3 is TGTGCCAGCAGCTATCAAAGCGGGGGTGTAGAGACCCAGTACTTC.

This clonotype was counted a few times. V and J are TRBV18 and TRBJ2-7; 8 bases align to TRBD2. The V gene end was trimmed by 6 bases and the J gene end by 3 bases; junction bases not matched to a gene: 7. Germline values: CDR1 KGHSH, CDR2 LQKENI. The CDR3 covers 14 residues. CDR3 bases: TGTGCCAGCTCTGTGGGACGGGGGGGCTACGAGCAGTACTTC. It yields the protein CASSVGRGGYEQYF.

The chain combines TRBV27 with TRBJ2-5; the match to TRBD1 covers 9 bases. The CDR3 loop spans 16 amino acids. Per the germline V gene, CDR1 is MNHEY and CDR2 is SMNVEV (reference sequence). With V trimmed by 6 bases and J by 7 bases, 15 bases remained unmatched. The CDR3 is CASSPDSGTGSGTQYF. The CDR3, as DNA: TGTGCCAGCAGCCCGGACTCGGGGACAGGGAGTGGGACCCAGTACTTC.

This clonotype was detected many times. This chain links TRBV6-1 with TRBJ1-2; 10 bases are a match to TRBD1. This CDR3 spans 15 amino acids. The junction had 10 bases not matched to a gene; V was cut back by 7 bases and J by 5 bases. The germline V gene has CDR1 MNHNS and CDR2 SASEGT. The CDR3 nucleotides are TGTGCCAGCATCCTAGGGACAGGGGCCGTTTATGGCTACACCTTC. This encodes CASILGTGAVYGYTF.

This clonotype came up many times. The genes are TRBV2 and TRBJ1-2, with 9 bases aligning to TRBD1. Germline V CDR1 and CDR2: SNHLY, FYNNEI. Trimming cost V 2 bases and J 6 bases; bases outside gene matches: 1. This CDR3 is 13 amino acids long. CDR3 region: CASSETGGDGYTF. The CDR3 DNA sequence: TGTGCCAGCAGTGAAACAGGGGGCGATGGCTACACCTTC.

In this sample, this clonotype turned up a few times. The chain links TRBV10-3 to TRBJ1-2; D gene unclear. The CDR3 contains 15 residues. The germline V gene encodes CDR1 ENHRY and CDR2 SYGVKD. The V end lost 6 bases, the J end lost 4 bases, and 18 bases lay between the germline ends. The CDR3 coding sequence is TGTGCCATCAGCCCGGGCCCTCGGGATGCCTATGGCTACACCTTC. Its translation: CAISPGPRDAYGYTF.

The chain has TRBV12-3 or TRBV12-4 and TRBJ1-5; D is perhaps TRBD1 (6 bases). The V end lost 9 bases, the J end lost 6 bases, and 21 bases lay between the germline ends. The CDR3 contains 15 residues. The CDR3 bases are TGTGCCAGTGCAAGGGGGAATCCAGCCACTCAGCCCCAGCATTTT. The encoded protein is CASARGNPATQPQHF.

This clonotype turned up a few times. DNA of the CDR3: TGCGCCAGCAGCCAGAGCCGCACAGGACCTGTTTTCGGGCAGCAGTACTTC. Amino acids: CASSQSRTGPVFGQQYF. This chain connects TRBV4-1 to TRBJ2-7; weak D call: TRBD1 (5 bases). The CDR3 length is 17 residues. Germline V gives CDR1 MGHRA, CDR2 YSYEKL. The V and J ends lost 3 bases and 8 bases respectively, with 26 bases between them.

This clonotype has at least ten counts. This chain joins TRBV7-9 and TRBJ2-7, with 8 bases aligning to TRBD2. Unmatched junction bases numbered 15, after V lost 5 bases and J lost 3 bases. The length of the CDR3 is 17 residues. Per germline, CDR1 SEHNR and CDR2 FQNEAQ (reference sequence). For the CDR3, the DNA is TGTGCCAGCAGCCCCCTCCTTTTTAGCGGGATGAACTACGAGCAGTACTTC. Amino acid sequence: CASSPLLFSGMNYEQYF. The variable domain in full, with the rest retrieved from reference TRBV7-9 and TRBJ2-7, is DTGVSQNPRHKITKRGQNVTFRCDPISEHNRLYWYRQTLGQGPEFLTYFQNEAQLEKSRLLSDRFSAERPKGSFSTLEIQRTEQGDSAMYLCASSPLLFSGMNYEQYFGPGTRLTVT.

The rearrangement uses TRBV6-1 and TRBJ1-6; D might be TRBD1 (6 bases). CDR3 length: 15 amino acids. V lost 2 bases and J lost 6, with 11 bases in between. The germline CDR1 and CDR2 sequences are MNHNS and SASEGT. The CDR3 protein is CASSELAGANSPLHF. CDR3 nucleotides: TGTGCCAGCAGTGAATTAGCAGGGGCTAATTCACCCCTCCACTTT.

This clonotype has a count of ten or more. V usage is TRBV7-2 and J usage is TRBJ2-4; D is unclear. CDR3 length: 12 residues. In germline, CDR1 is SGHTA, CDR2 FQGNSA. Trimming took 5 bases from V and 6 from J, leaving 8 bases between them. This chain's CDR3 is CASSQDPNIQYF. In DNA, the CDR3 is TGTGCCAGCAGCCAGGACCCAAACATTCAGTACTTC.

The rearrangement uses TRBV14 and TRBJ1-2; 7 positions match TRBD1. The CDR3 has 13 residues. V dropped 2 bases and J dropped 8; count of bases not matched to a gene: 5. CDR1 and CDR2 from the germline V gene are SGHDN and FVKESK. The CDR3 DNA reads TGTGCCAGCAGCCAAATGACAGGGACCGGCTACACCTTC. This translates into CASSQMTGTGYTF.

This chain links TRBV6-5 with TRBJ2-1; the match to TRBD2 covers 7 bases. Germline V gives CDR1 MNHEY, CDR2 SVGAGI. The CDR3 is made up of 17 amino acids. V trimming: 4 bases; J trimming: 5 bases; junction bases outside the gene matches: 14. The CDR3 here is CASSSPSGGSSHNEQFF. CDR3 nucleotides: TGTGCCAGCAGTTCTCCTAGTGGCGGGAGTTCACACAATGAGCAGTTCTTC.

This clonotype came up many times. The V and J genes are TRBV12-3 or TRBV12-4 and TRBJ2-2, with a weak D call TRBD2 (5 bases). This CDR3 is built from 16 residues. V was cut by 6 bases and J by 4 bases, with 18 bases left in between. The CDR3 DNA is TGTGCCAGCAGGCCCCCGCGGAGGTCGCCCACCGGGGAGCTGTTTTTT. This sequence encodes CASRPPRRSPTGELFF.

At least ten counts were recorded for this clonotype. V and J are TRBV7-3 and TRBJ2-1, with D perhaps TRBD2 (6 bases). Germline V CDR1 and CDR2: SGHTA, FQGTGA. This CDR3 is 15 amino acids long. Trimming removed 1 base at V and 9 bases at J, with 16 bases between. In nucleotides, the CDR3 is TGTGCCAGCAGCTTAAAGTCGGGAGTATTGGGTGAGCAGTTCTTC. Translation gives CASSLKSGVLGEQFF.

This clonotype showed up just a few times. The CDR3 protein is CASSYRGTSATYEQYF. The CDR3 nucleotides are TGCGCCAGCAGCTACCGCGGGACTAGCGCGACCTACGAGCAGTACTTC. This chain joins TRBV4-1 and TRBJ2-7, with 10 nucleotides matching TRBD2. V lost 5 bases and J lost 2; bases outside the gene matches: 9. The CDR3 is 16 residues long. From germline, CDR1 is MGHRA and CDR2 YSYEKL.